Presented here are 20 T cell receptor beta chains from one specimen sequenced in a study of blood T cell repertoires in COVID-19. The protocol was immunoSEQ multiplex PCR, while the TCRdb copy is restricted to in-frame clones and leaves out a portion. The sample gives approximately 180,000 clones, more than 75% of which show up once; around 12% is in the top ten. The specimen sequenced was peripheral blood. The receptors were gathered from an older woman with COVID-19, enrolled during active disease.

V usage is TRBV19 and J usage is TRBJ1-2, with 7 bases fitting TRBD1. V gave up 4 bases and J gave up 5 bases; unmatched junction bases: 10. Germline assignment: CDR1 LNHDA and CDR2 SQIVND (reference sequence). This CDR3 is built from 15 residues. The CDR3: CASSTPFGTEYGYTF. As DNA, the CDR3 is TGTGCCAGTAGTACCCCGTTCGGGACAGAATATGGCTACACCTTC.

The rearrangement links TRBV29-1 to TRBJ2-7; TRBD2 matches at 13 bases. There are 16 residues in the CDR3. CDR1 and CDR2 from the germline V gene are SQVTM and ANQGSEA. With V trimmed by 0 bases and J by 4 bases, 6 bases remained unmatched. CDR3 in amino acids: CSVEDTGTSGTYEQYF. CDR3 sequence (DNA): TGCAGCGTTGAAGATACTGGGACTAGCGGGACTTACGAGCAGTACTTC.

The gene calls are TRBV29-1 and TRBJ2-1, with D uncertain. Per germline, CDR1 SQVTM and CDR2 ANQGSEA. The CDR3 is made up of 14 amino acids. Trimming shortened V by 2 bases and J by 9 bases, and 17 bases separated the two germline ends. For the CDR3, the DNA is TGCAGCGTTGAATCCACGCGGTTACGTCGTGAGCAGTTCTTC. Translating it yields CSVESTRLRREQFF.

The V call is TRBV5-1, the J call TRBJ2-1; 7 nucleotides match TRBD2. V shed 4 bases and J 7 bases; nucleotides not matched to a gene: 8. The CDR3 has 14 residues. CDR1 and CDR2 (germline): SGHRS, YFSETQ. CDR3 nucleotides: TGCGCCAGCAGCCACCAGGGAGGGCCAAATGAGCAGTTCTTC. It encodes CASSHQGGPNEQFF.

The chain is built from TRBV12-5 and TRBJ2-7, with D unresolved. This CDR3 comprises 14 residues. Germline V gene sequence: CDR1 LGHNT, CDR2 FRNRAP. Trimming pared 4 bases from V and 3 bases from J, leaving 13 bases between. CDR3 coding DNA: TGTGCTAGTGGTTCCGACATGAACCGCTACGAGCAGTACTTC. Protein sequence: CASGSDMNRYEQYF.

This chain connects TRBV28 to TRBJ1-4; no definite D call. V was clipped by 7 bases and J by 10 bases, with 19 bases between them. CDR1 MDHEN and CDR2 SYDVKM come from the germline V gene. The CDR3 has 14 amino acids. CDR3 residues: CASKLRAPLGKLFF. The CDR3 DNA follows: TGTGCCAGCAAGCTTCGAGCGCCTTTAGGAAAACTGTTTTTT. Complete variable domain (other parts from reference TRBV28 and TRBJ1-4): DVKVTQSSRYLVKRTGEKVFLECVQDMDHENMFWYRQDPGLGLRLIYFSYDVKMKEKGDIPEGYSVSREKKERFSLILESASTNQTSMYLCASKLRAPLGKLFFGSGTQLSVL.

This chain joins TRBV5-1 and TRBJ1-1; a weak D match, TRBD1 (5 bases). V was clipped by 0 bases and J by 0 bases, with 12 bases between them. Germline CDR1 SGHRS, CDR2 YFSETQ. The CDR3 spans 16 residues. Written as DNA, the CDR3 is TGCGCCAGCAGCTTGGCCGGGCAGGGAATGAACACTGAAGCTTTCTTT. It translates to CASSLAGQGMNTEAFF.

The chain is built from TRBV4-2 and TRBJ2-7; TRBD2 might be the D (6 bases). Germline values: CDR1 LGHNA, CDR2 YNFKEQ. The CDR3 has 14 amino acids. V was clipped by 1 base and J by 5 bases, with 12 bases between them. The CDR3 DNA is TGTGCCAGCAGCCAAGTAGCGGCCCAGGACGAGCAGTACTTC. It is translated as CASSQVAAQDEQYF.

J is TRBJ2-7 and V is TRBV7-2; 8 bases map to TRBD1. Trimming at V came to 5 bases and at J to 7 bases, leaving 13 bases not matched to a gene. CDR1 and CDR2 (germline): SGHTA, FQGNSA. The CDR3 is 15 amino acids. The CDR3, as DNA: TGTGCCAGCAGCAATTCGGGGACAGGCATAAAAGAGCAGTACTTC. Protein: CASSNSGTGIKEQYF.

J is TRBJ2-3 and V is TRBV20-1; 13 bases are a match to TRBD2. CDR1 and CDR2 (germline): DFQATT, SNEGSKA (reference sequence). The CDR3 runs to 16 residues. Losses at the gene ends were 5 bases for V and 4 bases for J; bases not matched to a gene: 9. This CDR3 reads CSAGGTSGISSDTQYF. CDR3 DNA sequence: TGCAGTGCTGGTGGGACTAGCGGGATTTCTTCAGATACGCAGTATTTT.

The chain combines TRBV5-4 with TRBJ2-1; 9 positions agree with TRBD2. Germline V lookup: CDR1 SGHNT, CDR2 YYREEE (reference sequence). With V trimmed by 5 bases and J by 4 bases, 7 bases remained unmatched. The CDR3 spans 15 residues. In DNA, the CDR3 is TGTGCCAGCAGGCGAGCGGGAGGTACGTACAATGAGCAGTTCTTC. The encoded protein is CASRRAGGTYNEQFF. Together with reference TRBV5-4 and TRBJ2-1, the CDR3 gives the full variable domain: ETGVTQSPTHLIKTRGQQVTLRCSSQSGHNTVSWYQQALGQGPQFIFQYYREEENGRGNFPPRFSGLQFPNYSSELNVNALELDDSALYLCASRRAGGTYNEQFFGPGTRLTVL.

A few counts support this clone. CDR3 DNA: TGTGCCAGCACCAAGGGACAGACCTACGAGCAGTACTTC. Protein: CASTKGQTYEQYF. The genes are TRBV11-2 and TRBJ2-7; 7 nucleotides align to TRBD1. Germline CDR1 SGHAT, CDR2 FQNNGV. The CDR3 consists of 13 residues. Trimming removed 7 bases from V and 2 bases from J; junction bases left unmatched: 5.

The V call is TRBV14, the J call TRBJ2-7, with 13 nucleotides matching TRBD2. J was trimmed by 4 bases and V by 2 bases; bases with no gene match: 2. Germline CDR1 is SGHDN and CDR2 is FVKESK. This CDR3 contains 15 residues. The CDR3 protein is CASSQMTSGRYEQYF. DNA of the CDR3: TGTGCCAGCAGCCAAATGACTAGCGGGAGGTACGAGCAGTACTTC.

V gene TRBV3-1 (or the pseudogene TRBV3-2) combines with J gene TRBJ1-6; no reliable D call. The CDR3 has 14 residues. Trimming left V 3 bases short and J 7 bases short, with 10 bases between. From germline, CDR1 is LGHDT and CDR2 YNNKEL (reference sequence). The CDR3 coding sequence is TGTGCCAGCAGCCAGCCACTGAAAAATTCACCCCTCCACTTT. It translates to CASSQPLKNSPLHF.

The V and J genes are TRBV27 and TRBJ1-2, with TRBD1 matching 10 bases. This CDR3 region has 16 residues. The trim removed 2 bases at V and 8 bases at J, leaving 11 bases unmatched. The germline CDR1 and CDR2 sequences are MNHEY and SMNVEV (reference sequence). The CDR3 spells CASSLVRMGQGTGYTF. The CDR3 DNA sequence: TGTGCCAGCAGTTTAGTAAGAATGGGACAGGGGACGGGCTACACCTTC.

The chain joins TRBV11-2 to TRBJ2-5, with 7 bases that match TRBD1. The ends lost 3 bases at V and 3 bases at J; junction bases unmatched: 10. CDR1 and CDR2 from the germline V gene are SGHAT and FQNNGV. The CDR3 sequence is 16 residues long. CDR3 amino acids: CASSFPRQGPKETQYF. The CDR3 DNA follows: TGTGCCAGCAGCTTCCCTCGACAGGGCCCAAAAGAGACCCAGTACTTC.

This clone has only one observation. The V and J genes are TRBV7-8 and TRBJ2-7; 9 nucleotides align to TRBD1. CDR1 and CDR2 (germline): SGHVS, FQNEAQ. Losses at the gene ends were 5 bases for V and 4 bases for J; bases not matched to a gene: 3. The CDR3 sequence is 13 residues long. Here the CDR3 reads CASSNGQGYEQYF. The CDR3 DNA follows: TGTGCCAGCAGCAATGGACAGGGGTACGAGCAGTACTTC. Full variable domain (remainder filled in from reference TRBV7-8 and TRBJ2-7): GAGVSQSPRYKVAKRGQDVALRCDPISGHVSLFWYQQALGQGPEFLTYFQNEAQLDKSGLPSDRFFAERPEGSVSTLKIQRTQQEDSAVYLCASSNGQGYEQYFGPGTRLTVT.

The rearrangement joins TRBV5-1 to TRBJ2-7; a possible D gene is TRBD1 (6 bases). CDR1 is SGHRS and CDR2 is YFSETQ in the germline V gene. There are 15 residues in the CDR3. Trimming left V 0 bases short and J 2 bases short, with 12 bases between. CDR3 residues: CASSLDGTRAYEQYF. CDR3 in DNA: TGCGCCAGCAGCTTGGACGGGACACGAGCCTACGAGCAGTACTTC.

The chain joins TRBV27 to TRBJ1-1, with D unclear. Between the trimmed V and J ends, which lost 5 bases and 5 bases, there was a span of 15 bases. Germline CDR1 MNHEY, CDR2 SMNVEV (reference sequence). The CDR3 is 14 residues long. Here the CDR3 DNA reads TGTGCCAGCAGTCACCAAAGCGAGGGAACTGAAGCTTTCTTT. Its translation is CASSHQSEGTEAFF.

The chain carries TRBV19 and TRBJ2-4; 11 bases map to TRBD2. J was trimmed by 0 bases and V by 5 bases; bases with no gene match: 6. This CDR3 has 17 amino acids. Germline CDR1 and CDR2: LNHDA and SQIVND (reference sequence). The CDR3 reads CASSAGLAGLAKNIQYF. CDR3 nucleotides: TGTGCCAGTAGTGCCGGACTAGCGGGTTTAGCCAAAAACATTCAGTACTTC.